Below, 2 T cell receptor beta chains from the same sample are listed, as sequenced in a study of T cell responses to AZD1222 COVID-19 vaccine. Sequencing used immunoSEQ multiplex PCR; TCRdb keeps in-frame clones, though not all of them. The repertoire holds about 130,000 clones, with roughly 87% as singletons. The source material was peripheral blood, sampled 28 days after the second AZD1222 dose. The origin of the receptors is an adult who received the AZD1222 COVID-19 vaccine.

The rearrangement links TRBV19 to TRBJ1-1; 7 positions agree with TRBD1. The CDR3 loop spans 16 amino acids. Germline V gene lookup returns CDR1 LNHDA and CDR2 SQIVND (reference sequence). V dropped 7 bases and J dropped 5; count of bases not matched to a gene: 16. The CDR3 is CASTLGGGSLRTEAFF. Written as DNA, the CDR3 is TGTGCCAGTACCCTGGGAGGGGGCAGCCTGAGGACTGAAGCTTTCTTT.

V and J are TRBV6-6 and TRBJ1-6; 10 nucleotides line up with TRBD1. The germline gives CDR1 MNHNY, CDR2 SVGAGI (reference sequence). Losses at the gene ends were 8 bases for V and 8 bases for J; bases not matched to a gene: 6. The CDR3 runs 14 residues. The DNA of the CDR3 is TGTGCCAGCGCTGACAGGGGGCAGGATTCACCCCTCCACTTT. Translated, it gives CASADRGQDSPLHF.